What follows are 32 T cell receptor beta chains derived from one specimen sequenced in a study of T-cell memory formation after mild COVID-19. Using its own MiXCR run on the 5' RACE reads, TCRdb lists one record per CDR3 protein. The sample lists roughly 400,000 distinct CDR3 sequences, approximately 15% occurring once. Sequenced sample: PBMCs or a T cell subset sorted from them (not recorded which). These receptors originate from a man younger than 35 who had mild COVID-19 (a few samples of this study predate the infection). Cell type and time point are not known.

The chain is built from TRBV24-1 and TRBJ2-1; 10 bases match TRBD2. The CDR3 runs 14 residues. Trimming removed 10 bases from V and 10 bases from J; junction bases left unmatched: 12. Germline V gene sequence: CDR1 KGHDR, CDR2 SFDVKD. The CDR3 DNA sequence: TGTGCCACAGCTTCGAGCGGGGGGGCCGGGGAGCAGTTCTTC. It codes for CATASSGGAGEQFF.

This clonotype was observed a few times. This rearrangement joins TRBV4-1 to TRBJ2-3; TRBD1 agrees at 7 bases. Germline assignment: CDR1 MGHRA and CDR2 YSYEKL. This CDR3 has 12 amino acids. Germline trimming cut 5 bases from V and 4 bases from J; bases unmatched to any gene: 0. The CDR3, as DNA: TGCGCCAGCAGCGACAGGGCAGATACGCAGTATTTT. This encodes CASSDRADTQYF.

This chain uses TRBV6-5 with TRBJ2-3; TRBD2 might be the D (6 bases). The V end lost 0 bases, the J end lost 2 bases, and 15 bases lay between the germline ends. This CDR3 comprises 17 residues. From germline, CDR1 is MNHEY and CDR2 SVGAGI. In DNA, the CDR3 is TGTGCCAGCAGTTACTCGAGTGGAGGGGATATCACAGATACGCAGTATTTT. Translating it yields CASSYSSGGDITDTQYF.

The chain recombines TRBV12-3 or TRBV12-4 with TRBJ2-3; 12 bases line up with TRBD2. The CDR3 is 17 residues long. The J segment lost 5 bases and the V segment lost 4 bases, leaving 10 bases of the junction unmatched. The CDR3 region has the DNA TGTGCCAGCAGTTATATACTAGCGGGGGGACCCGAAGATACGCAGTATTTT. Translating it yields CASSYILAGGPEDTQYF.

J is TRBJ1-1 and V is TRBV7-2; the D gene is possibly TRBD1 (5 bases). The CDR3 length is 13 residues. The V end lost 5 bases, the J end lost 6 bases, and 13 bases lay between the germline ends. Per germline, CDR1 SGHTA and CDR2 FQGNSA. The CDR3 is CASSAGHRSEAFF. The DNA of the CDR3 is TGTGCCAGCAGCGCAGGACACAGATCTGAAGCTTTCTTT. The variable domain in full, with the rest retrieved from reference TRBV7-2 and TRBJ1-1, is GAGVSQSPSNKVTEKGKDVELRCDPISGHTALYWYRQSLGQGLEFLIYFQGNSAPDKSGLPSDRFSAERTGGSVSTLTIQRTQQEDSAVYLCASSAGHRSEAFFGQGTRLTVV.

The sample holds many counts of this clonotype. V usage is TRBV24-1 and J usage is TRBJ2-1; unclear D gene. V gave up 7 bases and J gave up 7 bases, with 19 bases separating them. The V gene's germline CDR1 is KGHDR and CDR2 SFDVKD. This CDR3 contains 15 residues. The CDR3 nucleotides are TGTGCCACCAGCCCCCGGGTCACCCCGAGGAATGAGCAGTTCTTC. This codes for CATSPRVTPRNEQFF.

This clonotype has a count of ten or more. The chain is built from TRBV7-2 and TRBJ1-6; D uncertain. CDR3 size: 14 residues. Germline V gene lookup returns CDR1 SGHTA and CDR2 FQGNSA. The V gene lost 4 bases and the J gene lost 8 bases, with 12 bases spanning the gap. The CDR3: CASSSQAGDSPLHF. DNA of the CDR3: TGTGCCAGCAGCTCCCAGGCCGGGGATTCACCCCTCCACTTT.

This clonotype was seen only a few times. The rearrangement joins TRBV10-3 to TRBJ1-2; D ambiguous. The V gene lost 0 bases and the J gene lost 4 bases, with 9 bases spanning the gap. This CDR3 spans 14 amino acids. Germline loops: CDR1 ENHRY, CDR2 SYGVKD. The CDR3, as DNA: TGTGCCATCAGTGAGTCCGAGGCTCGCTATGGCTACACCTTC. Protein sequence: CAISESEARYGYTF.

CDR3: CATSDRERAYNEQFF. As DNA, the CDR3 is TGTGCCACCAGTGATCGGGAAAGGGCCTACAATGAGCAGTTCTTC. The J gene is TRBJ2-1, the V gene TRBV24-1; D may be TRBD2 (5 bases). The CDR3 sequence is 15 residues long. The germline V gene encodes CDR1 KGHDR and CDR2 SFDVKD. V was pared by 3 bases and J by 2 bases, with 10 bases between.

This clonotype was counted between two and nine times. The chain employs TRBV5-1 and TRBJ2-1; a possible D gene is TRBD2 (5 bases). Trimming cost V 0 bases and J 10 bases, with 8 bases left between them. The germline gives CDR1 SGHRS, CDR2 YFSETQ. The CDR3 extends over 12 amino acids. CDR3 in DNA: TGCGCCAGCAGCTTGGATAGCGCCGAGCAGTTCTTC. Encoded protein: CASSLDSAEQFF. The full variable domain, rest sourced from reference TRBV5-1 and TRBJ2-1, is KAGVTQTPRYLIKTRGQQVTLSCSPISGHRSVSWYQQTPGQGLQFLFEYFSETQRNKGNFPGRFSGRQFSNSRSEMNVSTLELGDSALYLCASSLDSAEQFFGPGTRLTVL.

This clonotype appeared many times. The chain's CDR3 is CASSPRRGPYEQYV. The CDR3 bases are TGTGCCAGCAGCCCCCGGAGGGGGCCATACGAGCAGTACGTC. V is TRBV11-2 and J is TRBJ2-7, with D tentatively TRBD1 (7 bases). Per the germline V gene, CDR1 is SGHAT and CDR2 is FQNNGV. The CDR3 loop spans 14 amino acids. The germline V and J ends were trimmed by 5 bases and 4 bases, with 15 bases remaining between them.

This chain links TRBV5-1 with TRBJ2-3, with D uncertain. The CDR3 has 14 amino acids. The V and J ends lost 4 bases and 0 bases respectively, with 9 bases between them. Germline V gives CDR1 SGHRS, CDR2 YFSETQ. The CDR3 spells CASSITGSTDTQYF. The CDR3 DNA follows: TGCGCCAGCAGCATAACCGGGAGCACAGATACGCAGTATTTT.

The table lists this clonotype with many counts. The CDR3 is CASSPQSSGSGNTIYF. CDR3 bases: TGTGCCAGCAGCCCTCAGAGTTCTGGGTCGGGAAACACCATATATTTT. The chain joins TRBV7-2 to TRBJ1-3; D gene unclear. V was pared by 5 bases and J by 4 bases, with 18 bases between. This CDR3 has 16 amino acids. Germline assignment: CDR1 SGHTA and CDR2 FQGNSA.

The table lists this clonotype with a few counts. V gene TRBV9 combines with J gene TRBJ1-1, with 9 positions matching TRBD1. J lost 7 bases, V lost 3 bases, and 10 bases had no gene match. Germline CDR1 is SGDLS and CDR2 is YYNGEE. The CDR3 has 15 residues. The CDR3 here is CASSAWDRENSEAFF. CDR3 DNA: TGTGCCAGCAGCGCTTGGGACAGGGAAAATAGTGAAGCTTTCTTT.

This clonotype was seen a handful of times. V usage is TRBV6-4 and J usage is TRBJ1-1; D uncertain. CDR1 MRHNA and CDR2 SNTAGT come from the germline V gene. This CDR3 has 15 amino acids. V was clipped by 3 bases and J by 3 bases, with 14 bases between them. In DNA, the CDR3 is TGTGCCAGCAGTGAGCCCGTCCGCTCTTACACTGAAGCTTTCTTT. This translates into CASSEPVRSYTEAFF.

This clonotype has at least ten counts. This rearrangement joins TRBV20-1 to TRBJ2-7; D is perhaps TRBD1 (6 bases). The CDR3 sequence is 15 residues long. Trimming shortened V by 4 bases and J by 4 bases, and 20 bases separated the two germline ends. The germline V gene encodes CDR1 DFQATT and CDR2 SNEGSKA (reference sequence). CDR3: CSATPGALQGYEQYF. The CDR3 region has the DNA TGCAGTGCTACCCCCGGGGCCCTTCAGGGGTACGAGCAGTACTTC.

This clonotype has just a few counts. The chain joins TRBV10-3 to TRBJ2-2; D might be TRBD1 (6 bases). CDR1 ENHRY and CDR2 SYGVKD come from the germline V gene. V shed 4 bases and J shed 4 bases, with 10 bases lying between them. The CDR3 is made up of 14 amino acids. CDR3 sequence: CAISAVQGTGELFF. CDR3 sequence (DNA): TGTGCCATCAGTGCCGTACAGGGCACCGGGGAGCTGTTTTTT.

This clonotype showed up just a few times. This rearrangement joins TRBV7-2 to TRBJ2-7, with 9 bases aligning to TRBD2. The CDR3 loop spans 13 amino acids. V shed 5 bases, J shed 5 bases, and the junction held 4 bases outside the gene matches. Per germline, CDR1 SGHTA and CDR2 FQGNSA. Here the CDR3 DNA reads TGTGCCAGCAGCCCGCTAGCGGGGAACGAGCAGTACGTC. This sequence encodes CASSPLAGNEQYV.

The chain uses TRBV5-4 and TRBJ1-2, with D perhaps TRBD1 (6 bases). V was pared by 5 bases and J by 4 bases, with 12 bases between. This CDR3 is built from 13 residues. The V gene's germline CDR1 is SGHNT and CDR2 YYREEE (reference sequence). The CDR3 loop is CASRPTGIYGYTF. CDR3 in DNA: TGTGCCAGCAGGCCCACAGGGATCTATGGCTACACCTTC.

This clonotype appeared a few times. The CDR3 sequence: CASSLGRGNNEQFF. The DNA for the CDR3 is TGCGCCAGCAGCTTGGGACGCGGAAACAATGAGCAGTTCTTC. The rearrangement links TRBV5-1 to TRBJ2-1, with D uncertain. In germline, CDR1 is SGHRS, CDR2 YFSETQ. The V end lost 0 bases, the J end lost 5 bases, and 9 bases lay between the germline ends. The CDR3 length is 14 residues.

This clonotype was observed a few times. The CDR3 reads CASSSGQGGYQETQYF. The CDR3 DNA is TGTGCCAGCAGCTCGGGGCAGGGGGGTTACCAAGAGACCCAGTACTTC. The genes are TRBV5-5 and TRBJ2-5; tentative D call: TRBD1 (7 bases). Germline-derived CDR1 and CDR2 are SGHKS and YYEKEE (reference sequence). The CDR3 is 16 amino acids. With 3 bases removed from V and 0 bases from J, the gap between germline ends came to 15 bases.

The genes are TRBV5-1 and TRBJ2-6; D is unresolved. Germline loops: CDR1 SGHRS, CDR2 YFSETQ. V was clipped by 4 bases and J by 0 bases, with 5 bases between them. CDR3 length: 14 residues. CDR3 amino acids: CASSARSGANVLTF. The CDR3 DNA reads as TGCGCCAGCAGCGCGCGCTCTGGGGCCAACGTCCTGACTTTC.

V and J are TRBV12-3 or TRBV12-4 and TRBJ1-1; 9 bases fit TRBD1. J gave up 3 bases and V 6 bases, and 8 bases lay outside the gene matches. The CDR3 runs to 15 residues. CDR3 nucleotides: TGTGCCAGCAGGATCACACAGGGGGCGTACACTGAAGCTTTCTTT. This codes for CASRITQGAYTEAFF.

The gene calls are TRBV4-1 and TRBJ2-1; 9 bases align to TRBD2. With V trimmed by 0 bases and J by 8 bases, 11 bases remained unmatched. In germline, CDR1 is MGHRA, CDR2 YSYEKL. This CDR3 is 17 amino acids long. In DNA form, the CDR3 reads TGCGCCAGCAGCCAAGATCAATTAGCGGGGGCCCGCGATGAGCAGTTCTTC. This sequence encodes CASSQDQLAGARDEQFF.

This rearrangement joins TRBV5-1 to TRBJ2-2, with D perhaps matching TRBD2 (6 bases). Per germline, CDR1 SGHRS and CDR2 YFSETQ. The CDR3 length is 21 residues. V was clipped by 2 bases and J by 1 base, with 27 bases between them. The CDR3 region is CASSFTGSGLGDGQNTGELFF. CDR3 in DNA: TGCGCCAGCAGCTTTACGGGCTCGGGACTTGGCGACGGGCAGAACACCGGGGAGCTGTTTTTT.

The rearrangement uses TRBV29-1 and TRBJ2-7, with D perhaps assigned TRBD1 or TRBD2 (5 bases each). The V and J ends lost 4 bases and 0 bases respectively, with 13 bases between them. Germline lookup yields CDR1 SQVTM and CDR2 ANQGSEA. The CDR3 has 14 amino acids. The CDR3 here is CSVVRAGSSYEQYF. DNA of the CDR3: TGCAGCGTTGTAAGGGCAGGGAGCTCCTACGAGCAGTACTTC.

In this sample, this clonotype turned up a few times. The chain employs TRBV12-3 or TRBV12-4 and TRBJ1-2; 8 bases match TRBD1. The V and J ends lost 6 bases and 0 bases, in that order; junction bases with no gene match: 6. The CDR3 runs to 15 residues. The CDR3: CASSTWDRPNYGYTF. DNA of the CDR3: TGTGCCAGCAGCACTTGGGACAGGCCTAACTATGGCTACACCTTC.

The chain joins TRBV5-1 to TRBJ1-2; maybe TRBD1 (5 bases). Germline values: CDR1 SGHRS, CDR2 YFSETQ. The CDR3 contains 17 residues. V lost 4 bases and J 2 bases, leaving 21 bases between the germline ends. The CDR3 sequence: CASSITPGGHLNYGYTF. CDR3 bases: TGCGCCAGCAGCATTACTCCCGGAGGACACCTGAACTATGGCTACACCTTC.

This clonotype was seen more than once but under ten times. DNA for the CDR3: TGTGCCAGCTCACGGGCGGATAACTATGGCTACACCTTC. The encoded protein is CASSRADNYGYTF. The chain carries TRBV18 and TRBJ1-2; D is undetermined. With 4 bases removed from V and 1 base from J, the gap between germline ends came to 7 bases. The CDR3 length is 13 residues. From germline, CDR1 is KGHSH and CDR2 LQKENI.

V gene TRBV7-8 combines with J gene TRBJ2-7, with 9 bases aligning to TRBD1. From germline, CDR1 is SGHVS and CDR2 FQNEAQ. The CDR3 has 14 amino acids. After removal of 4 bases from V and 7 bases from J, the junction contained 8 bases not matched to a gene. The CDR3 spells CASSSTGGSLEQYF. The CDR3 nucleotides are TGTGCCAGCAGCTCGACAGGGGGGAGTTTGGAGCAGTACTTC. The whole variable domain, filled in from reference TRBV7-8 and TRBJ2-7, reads GAGVSQSPRYKVAKRGQDVALRCDPISGHVSLFWYQQALGQGPEFLTYFQNEAQLDKSGLPSDRFFAERPEGSVSTLKIQRTQQEDSAVYLCASSSTGGSLEQYFGPGTRLTVT.

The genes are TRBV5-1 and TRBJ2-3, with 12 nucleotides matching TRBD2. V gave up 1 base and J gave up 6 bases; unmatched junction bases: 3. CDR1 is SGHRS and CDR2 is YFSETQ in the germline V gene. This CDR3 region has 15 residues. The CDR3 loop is CASSLRLAGADTQYF. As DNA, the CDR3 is TGCGCCAGCAGCTTGAGACTAGCGGGGGCGGATACGCAGTATTTT.

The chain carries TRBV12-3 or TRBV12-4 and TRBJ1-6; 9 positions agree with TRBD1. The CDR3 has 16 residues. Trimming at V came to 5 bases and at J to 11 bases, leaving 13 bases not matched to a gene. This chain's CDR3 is CASSGTGGSTAAPLHF. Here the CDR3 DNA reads TGTGCCAGCAGTGGAACAGGGGGCTCTACAGCTGCACCCCTCCACTTT.